The rows below give T cell receptor beta chains drawn from one sample of a study of CD8+ T cells in alopecia areata. Here immunoSEQ multiplex PCR was the method, and the copy in TCRdb shows in-frame clones only, minus some. The table lists 50,000 to 70,000 clones, roughly two fifths of them singletons. Source material: NKG2D-low CD8+ T cells sorted from blood. These receptors were obtained from a human donor with alopecia areata. CDR3s include the opening cysteine and the closing phenylalanine or tryptophan. The D gene is left open where the match is weak. The size of a clone is reported for some rows only, either as once, few or many, or as a class for expanded clones.

V	size	J	D	DNA	CDR3
TRBV2	NA	TRBJ2-1	TRBD2	TGTGCCAGCATCCGAGGGCTAGCGGGGAACAATGAGCAGTTCTTC	CASIRGLAGNNEQFF
TRBV7-9	NA	TRBJ2-1	TRBD1	TGTGCCAGCAGCTTAGTTAACTCGGGACAGGGGGCAAGGAATGAGCAGTTCTTC	CASSLVNSGQGARNEQFF
TRBV5-4	NA	TRBJ1-5	NA	TGTGCCAGCAGCTTGGCCGGGAGTCAGCCCCAGCATTTT	CASSLAGSQPQHF
TRBV15	NA	TRBJ2-1	NA	TGTGCCACCAGCAGAGATTCAGGCTTACCCCCAAATGAGCAGTTCTTC	CATSRDSGLPPNEQFF
TRBV9	few	TRBJ2-1	TRBD2	TGTGCCAGCAGCGTATCAGCGGGAGGGCCGGGTGAGCAGTTCTTC	CASSVSAGGPGEQFF
TRBV7-9	NA	TRBJ2-1	NA	TGTGCCAGCAGCTGGGCCAATGAGCAGTTCTTC	CASSWANEQFF
TRBV7-9	NA	TRBJ2-1	NA	TGTGCCAGCAGCACACTCGGGGGGCCCTCCTACAATGAGCAGTTCTTC	CASSTLGGPSYNEQFF
TRBV7-2	NA	TRBJ2-5	TRBD1	TGTGCCAGCAGCCCGGACAGGGGTGCGGAGACCCAGTACTTC	CASSPDRGAETQYF
TRBV10-2	few	TRBJ2-7	NA	TGCGCCAGCAGTTTGTCCCCCTACGAGCAGTACTTC	CASSLSPYEQYF
TRBV4-1	once	TRBJ2-7	NA	TGCGCCAGCAGCCAAGATACTAACTCCAACGAGCAGTACTTC	CASSQDTNSNEQYF
TRBV13	few	TRBJ2-7	NA	TGTGCCAGCAGCTTCAGGCAGGGGAGCTCCTACGAGCAGTACTTC	CASSFRQGSSYEQYF
TRBV29-1	NA	TRBJ1-1	TRBD1	TGCAGCGTGGTCGGGACAGGCTGGGGATTTGAAGCTTTCTTT	CSVVGTGWGFEAFF
TRBV6-5	NA	TRBJ2-5	NA	TGTGCCAGCAGTTACGGACCCGGCCTGGGGGACCAGTACTTC	CASSYGPGLGDQYF
TRBV2	few	TRBJ2-7	NA	TGTGCCAGCCTAGATTCTATTAATCAGTACTTC	CASLDSINQYF
TRBV13	few	TRBJ1-2	NA	TGTGCCAGCAGCTCCCAGGGAGGTTTCTTATTGGGCTACACCTTC	CASSSQGGFLLGYTF
TRBV6-5	NA	TRBJ2-1	NA	TGTGCCAGCAGTTTAAACGATGAGCAGTTCTTC	CASSLNDEQFF
TRBV20-1	once	TRBJ2-7	NA	TGCAGTGCTAGATACTCCTACGAGCAGTACTTC	CSARYSYEQYF
TRBV5-1	NA	TRBJ2-3	NA	TGCGCCAGCAGCTTGGGGCAGCGCTTTGGAGATACGCAGTATTTT	CASSLGQRFGDTQYF
TRBV7-9	NA	TRBJ2-5	NA	TGTGCCAGCAGCCAGTCGGTGGTCGAGACCCAGTACTTC	CASSQSVVETQYF
TRBV29-1	few	TRBJ2-7	NA	TGCAGCGCCCGTCCGGGGAGCTCCTACGAGCAGTACTTC	CSARPGSSYEQYF
TRBV19	few	TRBJ1-2	TRBD1	TGTGCCAGTAGACCGACAGGGCTCTCCTATGGCTACACCTTC	CASRPTGLSYGYTF
TRBV27	NA	TRBJ2-5	NA	TGTGCCAGCAGAGGTTTGGGGAAAGAGACCCAGTACTTC	CASRGLGKETQYF
TRBV4-3	few	TRBJ2-1	NA	TGCGCCAGCAGCCAAGGTGGGGCCTACAATGAGCAGTTCTTC	CASSQGGAYNEQFF
TRBV5-6	NA	TRBJ2-5	TRBD1	TGTGCCAGCAGCTTGGGTAGGGGGCGCCAAGAGACCCAGTACTTC	CASSLGRGRQETQYF
TRBV27	NA	TRBJ2-5	TRBD1	TGTGCCAGCAGTAAGTCATTCTCGGGACAGCAAGATACCCAGTACTTC	CASSKSFSGQQDTQYF
TRBV30	NA	TRBJ2-1	TRBD2	TGTGCCTGGAGTTATAGCGGGGATTACAATGAGCAGTTCTTC	CAWSYSGDYNEQFF
TRBV4-3	NA	TRBJ2-5	TRBD2	TGCGCCAGCAGCCAAGATTTAAATAGCGGGAGGGAACAAGAGACCCAGTACTTC	CASSQDLNSGREQETQYF
TRBV2	NA	TRBJ2-1	TRBD2	TGTGCCAGCAAGGCTAGCGGGAGCTCCTACAATGAGCAGTTCTTC	CASKASGSSYNEQFF
TRBV18	few	TRBJ2-7	NA	TGTGCCAGCTCGACCACAGGCCACTACGAGCAGTACTTC	CASSTTGHYEQYF
TRBV13	few	TRBJ2-7	NA	TGTGCCAGCAGCCCCTTCGGGGGAAGCTCCTACGAGCAGTACTTC	CASSPFGGSSYEQYF
TRBV2	once	TRBJ1-1	NA	TGTGCCAGCAGTGATGGCGCTGAAGCTTTCTTT	CASSDGAEAFF
TRBV27	NA	TRBJ2-1	NA	TGTGCCAGCAGTCTGCTATATGAGCAGTTCTTC	CASSLLYEQFF
TRBV7-8	NA	TRBJ2-1	TRBD2	TGTGCCAGCAGTTACATGGTGGGGGGAGCGGGGAGCTCCTACAATGAGCAGTTCTTC	CASSYMVGGAGSSYNEQFF
TRBV6-1	NA	TRBJ1-1	NA	TGTGCCAGCACCCCTAACGCGGAGAACACTGAAGCTTTCTTT	CASTPNAENTEAFF
TRBV7-9	few	TRBJ2-2	TRBD2	TGTGCCAGCGGGTCGGGACTAGCGTTGACCGGGGAGCTGTTTTTT	CASGSGLALTGELFF
TRBV27	NA	TRBJ2-7	NA	TGTGCCAGCAGTTCCAGCGGTGCAAGCTCCTACGAGCAGTACTTC	CASSSSGASSYEQYF
TRBV7-2	few	TRBJ2-1	NA	TGTGCCAGCAGCTTAGGCGGCGCCTCCTACAATGAGCAGTTCTTC	CASSLGGASYNEQFF
TRBV29-1	few	TRBJ2-7	NA	TGCAGCGTTGACACGGACGGGCCCTACGAGCAGTACTTC	CSVDTDGPYEQYF
TRBV5-4	NA	TRBJ2-3	NA	TGTGCCAGCAGCTCCGGACCTGGCACAGATACGCAGTATTTT	CASSSGPGTDTQYF
TRBV7-9	NA	TRBJ2-4	NA	TGTGCCAGCAGCCCCTTGACAACCCGGGACATTCAGTACTTC	CASSPLTTRDIQYF
TRBV15	once	TRBJ2-7	NA	TGTGCCACCAGCAGAGATCCCCTCGGGAGTTACGAGCAGTACTTC	CATSRDPLGSYEQYF
TRBV7-9	few	TRBJ2-5	TRBD1	TGTGCCAGCAGCGCCGGGACAGGGCCTTATCAAGAGACCCAGTACTTC	CASSAGTGPYQETQYF
TRBV7-2	NA	TRBJ2-7	NA	TGTGCCAGCAGCTTGGGACTGATCTCCTACGAGCAGTACTTC	CASSLGLISYEQYF
TRBV14	many	TRBJ2-6	NA	TGTGCCAGCAGCCCCGTCCACTCTGGGGCCAACGTCCTGACTTTC	CASSPVHSGANVLTF
TRBV7-6	NA	TRBJ2-7	NA	TGTGCCAGCAGCCCTATAGGGAGCTCCTACGAGCAGTACTTC	CASSPIGSSYEQYF
TRBV4-2	NA	TRBJ2-2	NA	TGTGCCAGCAGCCACGATTCGGGGATATCCGGGGAGCTGTTTTTT	CASSHDSGISGELFF